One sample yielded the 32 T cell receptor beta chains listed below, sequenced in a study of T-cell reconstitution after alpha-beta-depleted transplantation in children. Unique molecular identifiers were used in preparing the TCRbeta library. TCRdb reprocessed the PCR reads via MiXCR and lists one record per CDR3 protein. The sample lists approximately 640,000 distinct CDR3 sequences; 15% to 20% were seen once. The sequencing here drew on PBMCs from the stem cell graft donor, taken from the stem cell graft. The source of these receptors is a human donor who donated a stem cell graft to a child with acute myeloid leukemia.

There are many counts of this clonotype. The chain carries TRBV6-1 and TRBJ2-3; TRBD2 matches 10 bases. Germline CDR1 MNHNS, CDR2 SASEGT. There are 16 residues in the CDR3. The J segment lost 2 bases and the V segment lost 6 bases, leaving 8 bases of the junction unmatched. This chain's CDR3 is CASRDLTSGDTDTQYF. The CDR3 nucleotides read TGTGCCAGCAGGGACCTAACTAGCGGGGACACAGATACGCAGTATTTT.

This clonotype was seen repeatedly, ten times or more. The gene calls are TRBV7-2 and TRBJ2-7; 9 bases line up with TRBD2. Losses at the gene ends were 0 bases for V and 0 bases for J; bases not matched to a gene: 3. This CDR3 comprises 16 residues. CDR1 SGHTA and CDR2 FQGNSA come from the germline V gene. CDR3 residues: CASSLAAGGYSYEQYF. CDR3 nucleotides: TGTGCCAGCAGCTTAGCAGCGGGGGGCTACTCCTACGAGCAGTACTTC.

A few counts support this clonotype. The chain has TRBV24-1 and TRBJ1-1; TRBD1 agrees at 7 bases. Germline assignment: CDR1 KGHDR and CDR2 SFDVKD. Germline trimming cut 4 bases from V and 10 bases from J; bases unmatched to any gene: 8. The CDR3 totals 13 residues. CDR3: CATSDRDSSRAFF. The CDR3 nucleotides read TGTGCCACCAGTGACCGGGACAGTTCACGAGCTTTCTTT.

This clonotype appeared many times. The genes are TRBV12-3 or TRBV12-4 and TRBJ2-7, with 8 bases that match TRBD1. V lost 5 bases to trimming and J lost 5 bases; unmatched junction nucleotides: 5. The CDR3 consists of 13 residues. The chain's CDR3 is CASSKDRDHEQYF. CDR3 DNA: TGTGCCAGCAGTAAGGACAGGGACCACGAGCAGTACTTC.

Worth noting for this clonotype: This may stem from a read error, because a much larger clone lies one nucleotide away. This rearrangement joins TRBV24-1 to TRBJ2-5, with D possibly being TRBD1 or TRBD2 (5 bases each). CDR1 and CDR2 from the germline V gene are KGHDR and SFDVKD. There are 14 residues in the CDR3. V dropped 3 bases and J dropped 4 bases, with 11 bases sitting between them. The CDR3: CATSDTGPRETQYF. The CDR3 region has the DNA TGTGCCACCAGTGATACGGGACCTAGAGAGACCCAGTACTTC.

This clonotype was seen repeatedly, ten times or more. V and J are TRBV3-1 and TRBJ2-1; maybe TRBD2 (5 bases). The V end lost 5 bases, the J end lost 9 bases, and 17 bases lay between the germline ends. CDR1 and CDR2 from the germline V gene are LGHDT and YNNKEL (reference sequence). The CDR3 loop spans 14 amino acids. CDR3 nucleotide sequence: TGTGCCAGCAGCGAAGGACTTGCCGGAGGTGAGCAGTTCTTC. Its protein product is CASSEGLAGGEQFF.

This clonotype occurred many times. CDR3 nucleotide sequence: TGTGCCAGCAGTTTTCAAGGGATCACTGAAGCTTTCTTT. Encoded protein: CASSFQGITEAFF. V gene TRBV12-3 or TRBV12-4 combines with J gene TRBJ1-1; D not resolved. V was pared by 3 bases and J by 4 bases, with 9 bases between. The CDR3 totals 13 residues.

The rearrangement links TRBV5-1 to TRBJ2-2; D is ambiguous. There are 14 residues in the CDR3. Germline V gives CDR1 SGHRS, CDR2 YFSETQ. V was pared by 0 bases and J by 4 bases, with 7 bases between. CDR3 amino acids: CASSLEQPTGELFF. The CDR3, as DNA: TGCGCCAGCAGCTTGGAGCAGCCCACCGGGGAGCTGTTTTTT.

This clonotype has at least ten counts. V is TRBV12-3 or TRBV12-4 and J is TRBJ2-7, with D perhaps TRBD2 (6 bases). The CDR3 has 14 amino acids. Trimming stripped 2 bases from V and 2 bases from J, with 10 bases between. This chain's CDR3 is CASSLQGLTYEQYF. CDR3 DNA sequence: TGTGCCAGCAGTTTACAGGGACTTACCTACGAGCAGTACTTC.

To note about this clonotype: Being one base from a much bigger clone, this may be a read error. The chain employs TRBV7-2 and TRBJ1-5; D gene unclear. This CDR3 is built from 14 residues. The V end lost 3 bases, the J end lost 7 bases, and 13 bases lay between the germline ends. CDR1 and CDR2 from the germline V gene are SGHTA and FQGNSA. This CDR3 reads CASSFGGYSQPQHF. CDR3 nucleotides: TGTGCCAGCAGCTTTGGAGGGTATAGCCAGCCCCAGCATTTT. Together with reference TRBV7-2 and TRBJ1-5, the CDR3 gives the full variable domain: GAGVSQSPSNKVTEKGKDVELRCDPISGHTALYWYRQSLGQGLEFLIYFQGNSAPDKSGLPSDRFSAERTGGSVSTLTIQRTQQEDSAVYLCASSFGGYSQPQHFGDGTRLSIL.

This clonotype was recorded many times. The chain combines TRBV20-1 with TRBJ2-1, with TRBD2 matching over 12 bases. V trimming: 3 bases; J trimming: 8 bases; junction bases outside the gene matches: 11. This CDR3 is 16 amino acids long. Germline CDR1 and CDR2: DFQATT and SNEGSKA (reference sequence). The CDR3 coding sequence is TGCAGTGCTAGTCAGGCTAGCGGGGGGGCCTCCGATGAGCAGTTCTTC. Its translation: CSASQASGGASDEQFF.

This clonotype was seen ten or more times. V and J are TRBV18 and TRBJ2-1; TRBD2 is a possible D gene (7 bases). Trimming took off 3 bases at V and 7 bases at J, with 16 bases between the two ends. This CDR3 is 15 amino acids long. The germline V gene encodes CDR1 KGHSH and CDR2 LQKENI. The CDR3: CASSPGAGARNEQFF. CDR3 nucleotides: TGTGCCAGCTCACCGGGGGCGGGGGCTAGGAATGAGCAGTTCTTC.

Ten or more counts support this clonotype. The CDR3 here is CASTNGAKAFF. The CDR3 DNA sequence: TGTGCCAGCACCAACGGGGCAAAGGCTTTCTTT. The chain is built from TRBV6-5 and TRBJ1-1; possibly TRBD1 for D (5 bases). The CDR3 extends over 11 amino acids. Trimming stripped 7 bases from V and 11 bases from J, with 14 bases between. The germline CDR1 and CDR2 sequences are MNHEY and SVGAGI.

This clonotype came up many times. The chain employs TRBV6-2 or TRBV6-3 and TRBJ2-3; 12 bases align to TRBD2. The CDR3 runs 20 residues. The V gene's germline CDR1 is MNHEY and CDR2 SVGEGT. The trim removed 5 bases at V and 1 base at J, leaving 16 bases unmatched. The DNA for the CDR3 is TGTGCCAGCAGTCTAGGGACTAGCGGGTCGTTACCCCCAGGCACAGATACGCAGTATTTT. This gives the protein CASSLGTSGSLPPGTDTQYF.

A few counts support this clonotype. The DNA for the CDR3 is TGCAGCGTCGATGTGACAGGGGGGTTAGAGACCCAGTACTTC. Encoded protein: CSVDVTGGLETQYF. The rearrangement joins TRBV29-1 to TRBJ2-5; 9 positions agree with TRBD1. Unmatched junction bases numbered 9, after V lost 6 bases and J lost 4 bases. The CDR3 contains 14 residues. Germline V gene sequence: CDR1 SQVTM, CDR2 ANQGSEA.

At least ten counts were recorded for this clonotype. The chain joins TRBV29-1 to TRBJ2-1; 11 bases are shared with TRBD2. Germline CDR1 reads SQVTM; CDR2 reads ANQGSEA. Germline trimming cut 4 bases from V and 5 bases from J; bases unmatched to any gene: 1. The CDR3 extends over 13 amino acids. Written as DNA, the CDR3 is TGCAGCGTTGGACTAGCGGGGAACAATGAGCAGTTCTTC. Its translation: CSVGLAGNNEQFF.

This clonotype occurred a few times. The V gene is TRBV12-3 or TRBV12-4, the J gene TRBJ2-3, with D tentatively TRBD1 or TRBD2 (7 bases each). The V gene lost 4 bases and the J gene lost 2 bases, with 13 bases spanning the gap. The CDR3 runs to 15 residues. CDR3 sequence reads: CASSWEGAPTDTQYF. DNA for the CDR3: TGTGCCAGCAGTTGGGAGGGGGCGCCCACAGATACGCAGTATTTT.

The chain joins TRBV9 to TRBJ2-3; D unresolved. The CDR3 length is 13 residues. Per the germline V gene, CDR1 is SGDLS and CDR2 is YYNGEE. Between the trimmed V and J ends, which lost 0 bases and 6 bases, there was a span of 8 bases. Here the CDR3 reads CASSVVVADTQYF. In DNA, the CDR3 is TGTGCCAGCAGCGTAGTCGTGGCGGATACGCAGTATTTT.

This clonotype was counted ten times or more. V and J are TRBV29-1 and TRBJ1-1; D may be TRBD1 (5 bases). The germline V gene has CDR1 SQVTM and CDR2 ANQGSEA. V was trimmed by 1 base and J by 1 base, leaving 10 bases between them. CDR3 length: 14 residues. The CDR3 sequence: CSVEAAGRNTEAFF. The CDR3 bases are TGCAGCGTTGAAGCGGCGGGGCGGAACACTGAAGCTTTCTTT.

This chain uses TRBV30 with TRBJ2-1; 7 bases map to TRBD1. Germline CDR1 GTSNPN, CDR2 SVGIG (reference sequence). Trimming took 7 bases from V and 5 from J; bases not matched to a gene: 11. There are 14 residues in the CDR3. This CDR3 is CASKAGTAHNEQFF. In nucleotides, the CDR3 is TGTGCCTCCAAGGCCGGGACAGCTCACAATGAGCAGTTCTTC.

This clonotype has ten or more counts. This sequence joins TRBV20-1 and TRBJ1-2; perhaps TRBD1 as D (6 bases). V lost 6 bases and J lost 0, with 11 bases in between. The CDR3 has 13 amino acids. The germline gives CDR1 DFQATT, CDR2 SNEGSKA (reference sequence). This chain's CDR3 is CSAGGDANYGYTF. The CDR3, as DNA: TGCAGTGCGGGGGGCGATGCTAACTATGGCTACACCTTC.

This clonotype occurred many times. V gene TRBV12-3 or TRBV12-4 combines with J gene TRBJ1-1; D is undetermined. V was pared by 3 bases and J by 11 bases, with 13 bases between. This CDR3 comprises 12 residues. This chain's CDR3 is CASSFRGIEAFF. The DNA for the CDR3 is TGTGCCAGCAGTTTTAGAGGTATAGAGGCTTTCTTT.

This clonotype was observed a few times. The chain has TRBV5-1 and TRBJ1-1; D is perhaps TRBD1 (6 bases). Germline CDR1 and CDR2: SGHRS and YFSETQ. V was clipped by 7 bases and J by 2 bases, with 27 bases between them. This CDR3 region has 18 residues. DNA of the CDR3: TGCGCCAGCTCCGTTCTAGGGGCGGGGGGCGTTGGAAACACTGAAGCTTTCTTT. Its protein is CASSVLGAGGVGNTEAFF.

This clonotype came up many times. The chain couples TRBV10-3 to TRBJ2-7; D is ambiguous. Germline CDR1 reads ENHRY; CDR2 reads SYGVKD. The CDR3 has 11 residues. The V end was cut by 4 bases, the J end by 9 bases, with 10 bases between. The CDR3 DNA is TGTGCCATCAGTGGTGACTCAGGGCAGTACTTC. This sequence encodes CAISGDSGQYF.

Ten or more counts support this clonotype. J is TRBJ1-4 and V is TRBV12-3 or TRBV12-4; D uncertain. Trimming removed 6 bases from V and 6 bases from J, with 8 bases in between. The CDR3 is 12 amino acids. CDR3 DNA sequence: TGTGCCAGCAGGGGCGTTGATGAAAAACTGTTTTTT. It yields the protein CASRGVDEKLFF.

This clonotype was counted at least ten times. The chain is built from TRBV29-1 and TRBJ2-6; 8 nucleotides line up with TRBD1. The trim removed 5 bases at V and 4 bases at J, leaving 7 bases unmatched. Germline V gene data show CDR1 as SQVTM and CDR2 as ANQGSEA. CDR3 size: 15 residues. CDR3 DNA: TGCAGCGTTTCCAACAGGGGGTCCGGGGCCAACGTCCTGACTTTC. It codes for CSVSNRGSGANVLTF.

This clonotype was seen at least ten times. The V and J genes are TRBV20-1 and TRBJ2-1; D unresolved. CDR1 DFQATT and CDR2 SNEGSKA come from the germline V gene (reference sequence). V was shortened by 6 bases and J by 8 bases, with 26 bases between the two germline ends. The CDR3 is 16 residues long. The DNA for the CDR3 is TGCAGTGCGGACGATCGCGGTAATAAGGGCGGCGATGAGCAGTTCTTC. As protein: CSADDRGNKGGDEQFF.

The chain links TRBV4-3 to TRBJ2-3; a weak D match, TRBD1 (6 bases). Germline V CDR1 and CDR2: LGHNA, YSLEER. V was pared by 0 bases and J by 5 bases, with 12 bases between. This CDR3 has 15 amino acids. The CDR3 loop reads CASSQDSDRKDTQYF. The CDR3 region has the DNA TGCGCCAGCAGCCAAGATTCCGACAGGAAAGATACGCAGTATTTT.

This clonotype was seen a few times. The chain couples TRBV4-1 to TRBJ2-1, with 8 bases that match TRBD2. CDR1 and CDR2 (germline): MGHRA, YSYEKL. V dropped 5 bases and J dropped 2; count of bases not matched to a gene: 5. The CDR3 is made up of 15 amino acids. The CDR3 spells CASSFGGAAYNEQFF. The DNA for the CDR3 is TGCGCCAGCAGCTTCGGGGGGGCCGCCTACAATGAGCAGTTCTTC.

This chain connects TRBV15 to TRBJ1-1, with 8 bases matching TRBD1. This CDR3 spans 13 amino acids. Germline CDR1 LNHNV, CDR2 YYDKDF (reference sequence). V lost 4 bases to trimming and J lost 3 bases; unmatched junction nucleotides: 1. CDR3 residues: CATSKQGDTEAFF. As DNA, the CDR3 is TGTGCCACCAGCAAACAGGGGGACACTGAAGCTTTCTTT.

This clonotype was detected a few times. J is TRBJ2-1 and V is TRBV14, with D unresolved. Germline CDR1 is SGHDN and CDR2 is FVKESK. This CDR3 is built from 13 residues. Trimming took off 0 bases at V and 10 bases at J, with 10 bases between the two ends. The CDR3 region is CASSQEYKGEQFF. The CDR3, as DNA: TGTGCCAGCAGCCAAGAATACAAGGGAGAGCAGTTCTTC.

CDR3 coding DNA: TGTGCCAGCAGATCAGCTGGGAAATTCTACGAGCAGTACGTC. Translation gives CASRSAGKFYEQYV. The rearrangement joins TRBV28 to TRBJ2-7, with D hard to call. V was shortened by 6 bases and J by 3 bases, with 15 bases between the two germline ends. CDR3 length equals 14 residues. The germline gives CDR1 MDHEN, CDR2 SYDVKM.